The sequence of this TCR beta chain was determined in a study of T cell responses to AZD1222 COVID-19 vaccine. The method was immunoSEQ multiplex PCR; TCRdb's version includes in-frame clones alone and lacks a portion of them. The data contain roughly 79,000 clones, about 92% of them singletons. V dropped 5 bases and J dropped 8 bases, with 24 bases sitting between them. Per germline, CDR1 KGHDR and CDR2 SFDVKD. The CDR3 has 17 amino acids. The sequencing here drew on peripheral blood, taken on day 0 of MenACWY control vaccination. The TCR originated in an adult in good health. V is TRBV24-1 and J is TRBJ2-1; D assignment may be TRBD1 or TRBD2 (5 bases each). CDR3 amino acids: CATSARAQGRRKYEQFF. In DNA form, the CDR3 reads TGTGCCACCAGTGCACGGGCCCAGGGACGGAGAAAGTATGAGCAGTTCTTC.